These 23 T cell receptor beta chains came from one sample sequenced in a study of cytotoxic CD8 clonotypes in ibrutinib-treated CLL. Method: immunoSEQ multiplex PCR; TCRdb's copy keeps in-frame clones and lacks some. The table lists roughly 330,000 clones, roughly two thirds of them singletons. Sequenced material: PBMCs, taken after 36 months of ibrutinib treatment. The receptors here all came from a human donor with chronic lymphocytic leukemia.

The chain employs TRBV29-1 and TRBJ2-7, with 10 bases lining up with TRBD2. The length of the CDR3 is 16 residues. Germline lookup yields CDR1 SQVTM and CDR2 ANQGSEA. Unmatched junction bases numbered 9, after V lost 4 bases and J lost 0 bases. The chain's CDR3 is CSVVNSGRPNSYEQYF. In DNA form, the CDR3 reads TGCAGCGTTGTAAATAGCGGGAGGCCGAACTCCTACGAGCAGTACTTC.

CDR3 sequence (DNA): TGTGCCAGCAGCTTCCTAGCGGGGCTTCACACAGATACGCAGTATTTT. Translated, it gives CASSFLAGLHTDTQYF. The chain links TRBV7-6 to TRBJ2-3; 9 bases fit TRBD2. The germline CDR1 and CDR2 sequences are SGHVS and FNYEAQ. This CDR3 region has 16 residues. V lost 3 bases, J lost 2 bases, and 6 bases stayed unmatched.

This clone was detected only a few times. V usage is TRBV6-1 and J usage is TRBJ1-6; tentatively, D is TRBD1 (5 bases). V shed 8 bases and J shed 8 bases, with 16 bases lying between them. This CDR3 region has 14 residues. Germline CDR1 is MNHNS and CDR2 is SASEGT. CDR3 region: CASGLSPGDSPLHF. The DNA for the CDR3 is TGTGCCAGCGGTTTATCGCCGGGGGATTCACCCCTCCACTTT.

The chain carries TRBV7-2 and TRBJ2-7; 7 bases are shared with TRBD2. Losses at the gene ends were 1 base for V and 2 bases for J; bases not matched to a gene: 8. Germline CDR1 is SGHTA and CDR2 is FQGNSA. The CDR3 is 16 residues long. This chain's CDR3 is CASSLVPSGLAYEQYF. CDR3 sequence (DNA): TGTGCCAGCAGCTTAGTCCCTAGCGGCCTTGCCTACGAGCAGTACTTC.

V is TRBV7-6 and J is TRBJ2-7, with unresolved D. The germline V gene encodes CDR1 SGHVS and CDR2 FNYEAQ. Deletions cut 5 bases from V and 6 bases from J, with 14 bases between. The CDR3 extends over 13 amino acids. CDR3 nucleotide sequence: TGTGCCAGCAGCGATACACGTGCCGCCGAGCAGTACTTC. It codes for CASSDTRAAEQYF. The entire variable domain, with the rest obtained from reference TRBV7-6 and TRBJ2-7, is as follows: GAGVSQSPRYKVTKRGQDVALRCDPISGHVSLYWYRQALGQGPEFLTYFNYEAQQDKSGLPNDRFSAERPEGSISTLTIQRTEQRDSAMYRCASSDTRAAEQYFGPGTRLTVT.

This chain uses TRBV11-2 with TRBJ1-6; tentative D call: TRBD1 (6 bases). The V end lost 2 bases, the J end lost 4 bases, and 15 bases lay between the germline ends. The germline V gene encodes CDR1 SGHAT and CDR2 FQNNGV. This CDR3 has 17 residues. CDR3 coding DNA: TGTGCCAGCAGCTTAAATATCTGGGGGCAATATAATTCACCCCTCCACTTT. It specifies CASSLNIWGQYNSPLHF.

The CDR3 sequence: CASSQDPLARDTQYF. The CDR3, as DNA: TGCGCCAGCAGCCAAGATCCGCTAGCTAGAGATACGCAGTATTTT. The chain carries TRBV4-1 and TRBJ2-3; the D gene is possibly TRBD2 (5 bases). The CDR3 length is 15 residues. V lost 0 bases and J lost 5, with 12 bases in between. Germline CDR1 and CDR2: MGHRA and YSYEKL.

The chain combines TRBV29-1 with TRBJ2-3; no firm D call. The V end lost 0 bases, the J end lost 6 bases, and 10 bases lay between the germline ends. The CDR3 extends over 13 amino acids. Per the germline V gene, CDR1 is SQVTM and CDR2 is ANQGSEA. The chain's CDR3 is CSVEDLSWDTQYF. CDR3 sequence (DNA): TGCAGCGTTGAAGATCTCTCTTGGGATACGCAGTATTTT.

The chain couples TRBV7-8 to TRBJ1-4, with a tentative D call TRBD1 (5 bases). This CDR3 region has 16 residues. Trimming left V 1 base short and J 3 bases short, with 12 bases between. The germline CDR1 and CDR2 sequences are SGHVS and FQNEAQ. CDR3: CASSLDRWGANEKLFF. The CDR3 DNA is TGTGCCAGCAGCTTAGACCGGTGGGGGGCTAATGAAAAACTGTTTTTT.

About this clone itself: Other nucleotide sequences from this sample produce the same CDR3. V gene TRBV9 combines with J gene TRBJ2-7; tentative D call: TRBD2 (5 bases). The CDR3 is 14 residues long. V was trimmed by 0 bases and J by 2 bases, leaving 9 bases between them. Germline V CDR1 and CDR2: SGDLS, YYNGEE. The CDR3 nucleotides are TGTGCCAGCAGCGTAGGAGGGCTACCCTACGAGCAGTACTTC. Translation: CASSVGGLPYEQYF. Complete variable domain (other parts from reference TRBV9 and TRBJ2-7): DSGVTQTPKHLITATGQRVTLRCSPRSGDLSVYWYQQSLDQGLQFLIQYYNGEERAKGNILERFSAQQFPDLHSELNLSSLELGDSALYFCASSVGGLPYEQYFGPGTRLTVT.

The chain has TRBV11-3 and TRBJ2-2, with TRBD2 identical over 9 bases. CDR1 and CDR2 from the germline V gene are SGHNT and YENEEA. J was trimmed by 3 bases and V by 0 bases; bases with no gene match: 5. CDR3 size: 17 residues. CDR3 amino acids: CASSLDLGTSHTGELFF. CDR3 sequence (DNA): TGTGCCAGCAGCTTAGACCTCGGGACTAGCCACACCGGGGAGCTGTTTTTT.

The chain is built from TRBV29-1 and TRBJ1-1; no definite D call. The CDR3 contains 13 residues. V lost 3 bases and J 1 base, leaving 9 bases between the germline ends. The V gene's germline CDR1 is SQVTM and CDR2 ANQGSEA. The chain's CDR3 is CSVDRPRNTEAFF. The CDR3 DNA is TGCAGCGTTGATCGTCCACGGAACACTGAAGCTTTCTTT.

The sample holds a few counts of this clone. This sequence joins TRBV20-1 and TRBJ1-2; D unclear. The CDR3 consists of 10 residues. Germline values: CDR1 DFQATT, CDR2 SNEGSKA (reference sequence). The germline V and J ends were trimmed by 2 bases and 2 bases, with 0 bases remaining between them. The CDR3 DNA sequence: TGCAGTGCTAGAAACTATGGCTACACCTTC. This sequence encodes CSARNYGYTF.

This chain joins TRBV5-6 and TRBJ2-5; TRBD2 agrees at 8 bases. This CDR3 region has 17 residues. J gave up 5 bases and V 0 bases, and 12 bases lay outside the gene matches. Germline-derived CDR1 and CDR2 are SGHDT and YYEEEE. The CDR3 DNA is TGTGCCAGCAGCTTGGCCGAGGGACTAGATGCTCGGGAGACCCAGTACTTC. Amino acids: CASSLAEGLDARETQYF.

The gene calls are TRBV7-9 and TRBJ1-1; no clear D. Trimming took 7 bases from V and 4 from J, leaving 13 bases between them. Germline V gives CDR1 SEHNR, CDR2 FQNEAQ (reference sequence). The CDR3 totals 13 residues. DNA of the CDR3: TGTGCCAGCACCCGTGAGGTGGCCACTGAAGCTTTCTTT. Protein sequence: CASTREVATEAFF. Full variable domain (missing parts from reference TRBV7-9 and TRBJ1-1): DTGVSQNPRHKITKRGQNVTFRCDPISEHNRLYWYRQTLGQGPEFLTYFQNEAQLEKSRLLSDRFSAERPKGSFSTLEIQRTEQGDSAMYLCASTREVATEAFFGQGTRLTVV.

The chain combines TRBV19 with TRBJ1-2; D is perhaps TRBD1 (5 bases). The CDR3 has 11 residues. V was pared by 6 bases and J by 6 bases, with 8 bases between. Germline values: CDR1 LNHDA, CDR2 SQIVND (reference sequence). The DNA for the CDR3 is TGTGCCAGTAGCAGGGCTCATGGCTACACCTTC. This translates into CASSRAHGYTF.

V and J are TRBV5-1 and TRBJ1-2; D remains unclear. Trimming took 4 bases from V and 6 from J, leaving 13 bases between them. The CDR3 is 13 residues long. Germline V gives CDR1 SGHRS, CDR2 YFSETQ. Here the CDR3 reads CASSGRGSHGYTF. The CDR3 nucleotides are TGCGCCAGCAGCGGCCGGGGATCCCATGGCTACACCTTC.

This chain connects TRBV9 to TRBJ2-7; no firm D call. Trimming pared 3 bases from V and 6 bases from J, leaving 13 bases between. The CDR3 spans 13 residues. Germline CDR1 and CDR2: SGDLS and YYNGEE. CDR3 nucleotide sequence: TGTGCCAGCAGCGCTCACCCAATCACCGAGCAGTACTTC. Translating it yields CASSAHPITEQYF.

The CDR3 loop reads CASSPGTALEQYF. The DNA for the CDR3 is TGTGCCAGCAGCCCTGGGACAGCCCTCGAGCAGTACTTC. The chain joins TRBV7-6 to TRBJ2-7; 7 nucleotides agree with TRBD1. CDR1 and CDR2 from the germline V gene are SGHVS and FNYEAQ. This CDR3 has 13 amino acids. V was clipped by 5 bases and J by 6 bases; unmatched bases: 7.

This clone has a handful of counts. The CDR3 DNA sequence: TGTGCCAGCAGCAAATGGTGGGGGCGGCAGGATACGCAGTATTTT. Amino acids: CASSKWWGRQDTQYF. The chain is built from TRBV25-1 and TRBJ2-3; D possibly corresponds to TRBD1 (6 bases). V was clipped by 6 bases and J by 6 bases, with 19 bases between them. In germline, CDR1 is MGHDK, CDR2 SYGVNS. This CDR3 comprises 15 residues.

The CDR3 coding sequence is TGCGCCAGCAGCGTTGCGGGCTCCTCCTACGAGCAGTACTTC. It translates to CASSVAGSSYEQYF. V usage is TRBV4-1 and J usage is TRBJ2-7, with a weak D call TRBD2 (5 bases). This CDR3 comprises 14 residues. V lost 5 bases and J lost 0, with 11 bases in between. Germline assignment: CDR1 MGHRA and CDR2 YSYEKL.

This clone was counted only a few times. The chain has TRBV28 and TRBJ2-6; D may be TRBD1 (6 bases). CDR1 is MDHEN, CDR2 SYDVKM, per germline. CDR3 length equals 15 residues. V lost 2 bases to trimming and J lost 1 base, with 6 bases between them. This CDR3 is CASSLTGSGANVLTF. The DNA for the CDR3 is TGTGCCAGCAGTTTAACAGGGTCTGGGGCCAACGTCCTGACTTTC.

This rearrangement joins TRBV19 to TRBJ2-5, with 9 bases that match TRBD2. The CDR3 is 17 residues long. The ends lost 6 bases at V and 4 bases at J; junction bases unmatched: 15. Germline CDR1 and CDR2: LNHDA and SQIVND (reference sequence). Here the CDR3 reads CASRTIVGTSWGETQYF. The CDR3 bases are TGTGCCAGTAGGACCATTGTCGGGACTAGCTGGGGAGAGACCCAGTACTTC.